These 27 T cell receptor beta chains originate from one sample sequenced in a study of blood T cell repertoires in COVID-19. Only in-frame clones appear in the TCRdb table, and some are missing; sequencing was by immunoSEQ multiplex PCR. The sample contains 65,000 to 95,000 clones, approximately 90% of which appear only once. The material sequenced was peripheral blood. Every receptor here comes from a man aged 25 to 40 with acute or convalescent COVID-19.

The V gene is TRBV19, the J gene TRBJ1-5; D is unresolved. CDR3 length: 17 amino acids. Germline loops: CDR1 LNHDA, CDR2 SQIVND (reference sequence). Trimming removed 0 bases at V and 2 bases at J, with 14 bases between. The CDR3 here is CASSIEGGSWGNQPQHF. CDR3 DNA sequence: TGTGCCAGTAGTATAGAGGGAGGGAGTTGGGGCAATCAGCCCCAGCATTTT.

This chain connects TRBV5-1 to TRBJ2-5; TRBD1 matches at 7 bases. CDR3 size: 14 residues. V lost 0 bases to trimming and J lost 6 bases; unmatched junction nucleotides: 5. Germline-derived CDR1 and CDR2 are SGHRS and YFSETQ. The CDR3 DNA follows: TGCGCCAGCAGCTTGGAACAGGGGCGACAGACCCAGTACTTC. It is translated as CASSLEQGRQTQYF.

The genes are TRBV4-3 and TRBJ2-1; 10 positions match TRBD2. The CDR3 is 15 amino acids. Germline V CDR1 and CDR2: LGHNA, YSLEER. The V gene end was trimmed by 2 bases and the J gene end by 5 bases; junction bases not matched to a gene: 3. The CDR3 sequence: CASSQRTSGNNEQFF. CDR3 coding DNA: TGCGCCAGCAGCCAAAGGACTAGCGGAAACAATGAGCAGTTCTTC.

The CDR3 spells CASSSLAGVGYEQYF. The CDR3 coding sequence is TGCGCCAGCAGCTCCTTAGCGGGAGTCGGCTACGAGCAGTACTTC. The chain carries TRBV5-1 and TRBJ2-7, with TRBD2 matching over 9 bases. CDR1 and CDR2 (germline): SGHRS, YFSETQ. The CDR3 is made up of 15 amino acids. V was pared by 3 bases and J by 3 bases, with 7 bases of the junction left unmatched.

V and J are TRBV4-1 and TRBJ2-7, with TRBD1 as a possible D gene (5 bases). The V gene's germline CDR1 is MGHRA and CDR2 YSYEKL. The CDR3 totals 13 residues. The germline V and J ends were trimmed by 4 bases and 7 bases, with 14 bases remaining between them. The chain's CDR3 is CASSLNQGKEQYF. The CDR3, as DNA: TGCGCCAGCAGCCTTAACCAGGGAAAAGAGCAGTACTTC.

DNA of the CDR3: TGTGCCAGCAGTTACGCGAGGAGCACTGAAGCTTTCTTT. Its translation: CASSYARSTEAFF. The rearrangement uses TRBV6-5 and TRBJ1-1; D not certain. This CDR3 has 13 amino acids. From germline, CDR1 is MNHEY and CDR2 SVGAGI. V lost 2 bases and J lost 4, with 8 bases in between.

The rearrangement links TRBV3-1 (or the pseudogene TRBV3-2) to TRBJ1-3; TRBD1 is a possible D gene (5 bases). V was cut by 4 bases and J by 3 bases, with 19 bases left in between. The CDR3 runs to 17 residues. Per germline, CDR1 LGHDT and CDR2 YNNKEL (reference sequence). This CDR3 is CASSPTRVTLIGNTIYF. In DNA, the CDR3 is TGTGCCAGCAGCCCGACCAGGGTGACCCTGATTGGAAACACCATATATTTT.

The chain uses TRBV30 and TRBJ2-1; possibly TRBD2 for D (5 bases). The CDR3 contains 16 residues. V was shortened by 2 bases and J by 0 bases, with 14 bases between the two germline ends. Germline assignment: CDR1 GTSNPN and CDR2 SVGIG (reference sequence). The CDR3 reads CAWSRSRDSSYNEQFF. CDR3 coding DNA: TGTGCCTGGAGTAGGAGTCGGGATAGCTCCTACAATGAGCAGTTCTTC.

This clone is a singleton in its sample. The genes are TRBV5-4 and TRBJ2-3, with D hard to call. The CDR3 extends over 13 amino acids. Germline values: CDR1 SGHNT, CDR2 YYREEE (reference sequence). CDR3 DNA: TGTGCAGCAGCGACCAGTAAGGCAGATACGCAGTATTTT. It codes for CAAATSKADTQYF.

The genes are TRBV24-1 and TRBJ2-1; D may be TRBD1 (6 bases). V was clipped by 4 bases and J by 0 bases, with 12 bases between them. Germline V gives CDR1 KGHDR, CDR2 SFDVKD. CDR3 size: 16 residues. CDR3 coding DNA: TGTGCCACCAGTGAGATAGGGGGAAGCTCCTACAATGAGCAGTTCTTC. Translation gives CATSEIGGSSYNEQFF.

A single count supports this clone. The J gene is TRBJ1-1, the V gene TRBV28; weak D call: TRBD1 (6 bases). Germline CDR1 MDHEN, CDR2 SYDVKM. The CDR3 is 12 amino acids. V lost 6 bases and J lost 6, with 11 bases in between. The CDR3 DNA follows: TGTGCCAGCAGAAACAGGGTGTCTGAAGCTTTCTTT. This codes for CASRNRVSEAFF.

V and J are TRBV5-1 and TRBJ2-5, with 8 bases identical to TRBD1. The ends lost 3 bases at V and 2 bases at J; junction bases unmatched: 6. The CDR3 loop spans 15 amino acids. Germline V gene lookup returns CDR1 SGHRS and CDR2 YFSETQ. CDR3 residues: CASSSWTGYQETQYF. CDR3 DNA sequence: TGCGCCAGCAGCTCATGGACAGGGTATCAAGAGACCCAGTACTTC.

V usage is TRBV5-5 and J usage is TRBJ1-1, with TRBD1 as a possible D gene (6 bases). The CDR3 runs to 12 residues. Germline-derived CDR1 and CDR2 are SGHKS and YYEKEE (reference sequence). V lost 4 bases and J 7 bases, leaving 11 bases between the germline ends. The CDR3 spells CASSARTVEAFF. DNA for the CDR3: TGTGCCAGCAGCGCTCGGACAGTTGAAGCTTTCTTT.

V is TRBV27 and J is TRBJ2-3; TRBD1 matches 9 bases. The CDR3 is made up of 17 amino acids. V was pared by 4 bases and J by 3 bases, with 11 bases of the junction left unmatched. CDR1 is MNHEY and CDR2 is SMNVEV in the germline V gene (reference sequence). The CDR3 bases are TGTGCCAGCAGTTCCACACAGGGGGCGATTTGGACAGATACGCAGTATTTT. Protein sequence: CASSSTQGAIWTDTQYF.

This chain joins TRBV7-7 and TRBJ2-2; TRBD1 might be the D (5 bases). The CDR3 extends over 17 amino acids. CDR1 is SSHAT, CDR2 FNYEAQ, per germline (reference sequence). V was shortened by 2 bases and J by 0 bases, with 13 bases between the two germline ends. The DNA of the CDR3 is TGTGCCAGCAGCTTACGCCCTAGGGGCGCGAACACCGGGGAGCTGTTTTTT. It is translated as CASSLRPRGANTGELFF.

The CDR3 DNA is TGCAGCGTTGAAGGATACCGGGACAGGGGAGGCACAGATACGCAGTATTTT. It translates to CSVEGYRDRGGTDTQYF. V gene TRBV29-1 combines with J gene TRBJ2-3; 10 positions agree with TRBD1. This CDR3 is built from 17 residues. Germline V gene sequence: CDR1 SQVTM, CDR2 ANQGSEA. The V gene end was trimmed by 1 base and the J gene end by 1 base; junction bases not matched to a gene: 8.

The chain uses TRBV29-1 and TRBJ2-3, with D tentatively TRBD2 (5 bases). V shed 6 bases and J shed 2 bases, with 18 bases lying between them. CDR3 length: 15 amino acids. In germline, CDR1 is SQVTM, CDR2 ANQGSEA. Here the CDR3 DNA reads TGCAGCGTCCCGGCGGGTGGGTCCTACACAGATACGCAGTATTTT. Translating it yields CSVPAGGSYTDTQYF.

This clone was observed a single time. As DNA, the CDR3 is TGCGCCAGCAGCCAAGATAACAGGGGTTACAGCAATCAGCCCCAGCATTTT. Its protein is CASSQDNRGYSNQPQHF. The rearrangement joins TRBV4-1 to TRBJ1-5; 7 nucleotides match TRBD1. CDR3 size: 17 residues. The germline V gene encodes CDR1 MGHRA and CDR2 YSYEKL. J gave up 1 base and V 0 bases, and 6 bases lay outside the gene matches.

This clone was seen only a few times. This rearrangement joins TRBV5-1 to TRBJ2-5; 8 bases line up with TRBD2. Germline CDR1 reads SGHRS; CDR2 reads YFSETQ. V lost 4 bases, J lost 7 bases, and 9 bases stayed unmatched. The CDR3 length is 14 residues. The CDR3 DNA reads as TGCGCCAGCAGCCTAAACAGCGGGGGTAGGACCCAGTACTTC. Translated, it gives CASSLNSGGRTQYF.

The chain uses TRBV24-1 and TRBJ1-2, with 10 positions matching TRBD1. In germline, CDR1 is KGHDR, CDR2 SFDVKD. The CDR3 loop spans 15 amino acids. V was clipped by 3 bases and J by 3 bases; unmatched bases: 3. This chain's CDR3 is CATSDRDRGDYGYTF. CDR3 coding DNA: TGTGCCACCAGTGATAGGGACAGGGGAGACTATGGCTACACCTTC.

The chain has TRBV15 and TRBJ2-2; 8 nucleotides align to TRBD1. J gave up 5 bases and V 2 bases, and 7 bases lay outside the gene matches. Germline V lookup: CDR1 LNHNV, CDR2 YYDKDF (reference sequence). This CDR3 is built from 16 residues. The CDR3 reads CATSRSTGELTGELFF. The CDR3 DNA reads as TGTGCCACCAGCAGATCGACAGGGGAGTTAACCGGGGAGCTGTTTTTT.

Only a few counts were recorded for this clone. CDR3 in amino acids: CASSRSGRGGTDTQYF. The DNA of the CDR3 is TGTGCCAGCAGCCGAAGCGGGAGGGGGGGAACAGATACGCAGTATTTT. This chain links TRBV3-1 (or the pseudogene TRBV3-2) with TRBJ2-3, with TRBD2 matching 10 bases. The CDR3 is made up of 16 amino acids. Losses at the gene ends were 4 bases for V and 3 bases for J; bases not matched to a gene: 7. Germline-derived CDR1 and CDR2 are LGHDT and YNNKEL (reference sequence).

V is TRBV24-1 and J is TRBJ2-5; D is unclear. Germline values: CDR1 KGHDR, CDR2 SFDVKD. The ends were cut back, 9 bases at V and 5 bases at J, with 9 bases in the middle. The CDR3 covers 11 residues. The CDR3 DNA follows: TGTGCCACCGCTCTCGGGGAGACCCAGTACTTC. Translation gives CATALGETQYF.

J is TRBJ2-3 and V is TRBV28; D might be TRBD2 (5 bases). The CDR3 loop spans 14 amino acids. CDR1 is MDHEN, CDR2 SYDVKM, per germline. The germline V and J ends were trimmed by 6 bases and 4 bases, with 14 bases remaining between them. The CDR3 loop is CASRPLAFADTQYF. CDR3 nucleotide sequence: TGTGCCAGCAGGCCTTTAGCGTTCGCAGATACGCAGTATTTT. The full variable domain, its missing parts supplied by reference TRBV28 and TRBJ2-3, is DVKVTQSSRYLVKRTGEKVFLECVQDMDHENMFWYRQDPGLGLRLIYFSYDVKMKEKGDIPEGYSVSREKKERFSLILESASTNQTSMYLCASRPLAFADTQYFGPGTRLTVL.

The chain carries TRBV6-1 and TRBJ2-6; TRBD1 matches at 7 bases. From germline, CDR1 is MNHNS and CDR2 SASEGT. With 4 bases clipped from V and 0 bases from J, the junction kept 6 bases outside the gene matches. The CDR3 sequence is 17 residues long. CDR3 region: CASSAWDSRSGANVLTF. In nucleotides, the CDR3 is TGTGCCAGCAGTGCCTGGGACAGCCGCTCTGGGGCCAACGTCCTGACTTTC.

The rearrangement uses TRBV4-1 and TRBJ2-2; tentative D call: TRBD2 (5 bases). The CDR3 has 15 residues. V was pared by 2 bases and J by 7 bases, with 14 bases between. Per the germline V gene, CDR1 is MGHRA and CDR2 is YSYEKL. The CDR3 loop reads CASSQPSGLGGELFF. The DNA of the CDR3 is TGCGCCAGCAGCCAACCCTCGGGGTTGGGCGGGGAGCTGTTTTTT.

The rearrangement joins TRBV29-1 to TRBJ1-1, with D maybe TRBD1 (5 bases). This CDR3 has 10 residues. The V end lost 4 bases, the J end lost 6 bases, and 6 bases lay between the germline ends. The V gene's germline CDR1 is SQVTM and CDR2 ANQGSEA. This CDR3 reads CSVVGAEAFF. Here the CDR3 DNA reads TGCAGCGTTGTAGGGGCTGAAGCTTTCTTT.